Listed below are T cell receptor beta chains from one sample, sequenced in a study of T-cell reconstitution after alpha-beta-depleted transplantation in children. TCRdb re-called the PCR reads through MiXCR, storing one row per CDR3 protein. The repertoire holds about 420,000 distinct CDR3 sequences, with 15% to 20% as singletons. The sample consisted of PBMCs, mostly from graft donor cells, taken 360 days after TCRalphabeta/CD19-depleted stem cell transplant. These receptors came from a boy under three years old who had a stem cell transplant for Wiskott-Aldrich syndrome, so the T cells may come from the graft donor. Both conserved end residues are part of each CDR3. A D gene is named only where the DNA matches it firmly. Size values are once, few and many counts, or a class for expanded clones, and some rows have none.

j_call d_call v_call cdr3_length clone_size cdr3_aa cdr3_nt
TRBJ1-5 NA TRBV12-3/TRBV12-4 12 few CASSAGVQPQHF TGTGCCAGCTCCGCGGGTGTACAGCCCCAGCATTTT
TRBJ1-6 TRBD1 TRBV12-3/TRBV12-4 14 NA CASSRGQGLSPLHF TGTGCCAGCAGCCGTGGACAGGGCCTTTCACCCCTCCACTTT
TRBJ2-2 TRBD1 TRBV10-3 14 NA CATSGTANTGELFF TGTGCCACCTCCGGGACAGCGAACACCGGGGAGCTGTTTTTT
TRBJ2-7 NA TRBV3-1 13 NA CASRGGTTYEQYF TGTGCCAGCAGAGGGGGTACGACCTACGAGCAGTACTTC
TRBJ2-7 NA TRBV20-1 14 NA CSALTGTLPYEQYF TGCAGTGCTTTGACCGGAACTCTTCCCTACGAGCAGTACTTC
TRBJ1-1 TRBD1 TRBV5-1 12 many CASSLGTGVAFF TGCGCCAGCAGCTTGGGGACAGGGGTTGCTTTCTTT
TRBJ2-7 NA TRBV20-1 15 NA CSARDRGGFNYEQYF TGCAGTGCTAGAGACCGAGGGGGGTTTAACTACGAGCAGTACTTC
TRBJ1-2 NA TRBV6-4 13 once CASSDGESYGYTF TGTGCCAGCAGTGACGGCGAGAGCTATGGCTACACCTTC
TRBJ2-7 TRBD2 TRBV7-9 13 NA CASSFGTNYEQYF TGTGCCAGCAGTTTCGGGACTAACTACGAGCAGTACTTC
TRBJ2-3 NA TRBV25-1 13 many CASSEWKGVGQYF TGTGCCAGCAGTGAATGGAAGGGGGTGGGGCAGTATTTT
TRBJ2-2 NA TRBV12-3/TRBV12-4 14 few CASSLMGDTGELFF TGTGCCAGCAGTTTAATGGGAGACACCGGGGAGCTGTTTTTT
TRBJ2-2 TRBD2 TRBV25-1 18 NA CASSEWASGTSNTGELFF TGTGCCAGCAGTGAATGGGCTAGCGGGACTTCGAACACCGGGGAGCTGTTTTTT
TRBJ1-1 TRBD1 TRBV5-1 14 NA CASSWGDREGEAFF TGCGCCAGCAGCTGGGGGGACAGGGAAGGTGAAGCTTTCTTT
TRBJ1-1 NA TRBV6-4 13 few CASSAGPHTEAFF TGTGCCAGCAGTGCTGGTCCTCACACTGAAGCTTTCTTT
TRBJ1-6 NA TRBV7-9 14 few CASSTGQVNSPLHF TGTGCCAGCAGTACGGGACAAGTAAATTCACCCCTCCACTTT
TRBJ2-3 NA TRBV5-1 15 few CASSLSELEGDTQYF TGCGCCAGCAGTTTATCAGAGCTTGAGGGAGATACGCAGTATTTT
TRBJ2-3 TRBD1 TRBV18 17 NA CASSPRGQGASTDTQYF TGTGCCAGCTCACCACGCGGACAGGGGGCTAGCACAGATACGCAGTATTTT
TRBJ2-7 NA TRBV20-1 11 NA CSARMGSEQYF TGCAGTGCTAGAATGGGGAGCGAGCAGTACTTC
TRBJ2-2 TRBD1 TRBV4-3 15 few CASSLTGGGSGELFF TGCGCCAGCAGCCTCACAGGGGGCGGGTCAGGGGAGCTGTTTTTT
TRBJ2-5 NA TRBV2 15 NA CASSVVSSDKETQYF TGTGCCAGCAGCGTGGTTTCCAGCGACAAAGAGACCCAGTACTTC
TRBJ2-5 TRBD2 TRBV29-1 13 NA CSVVTSGQETQYF TGCAGCGTTGTAACTAGCGGACAAGAGACCCAGTACTTC
TRBJ2-1 TRBD1 TRBV29-1 12 NA CSVGTGPYQQFF TGCAGCGTTGGGACAGGGCCGTATCAGCAGTTCTTC
TRBJ2-2 NA TRBV24-1 15 NA CATSDWGRNTGELFF TGTGCCACCAGTGATTGGGGGCGAAACACCGGGGAGCTGTTTTTT
TRBJ2-2 NA TRBV5-1 17 few CASSLEGTPHEAGELFF TGCGCCAGCAGCTTGGAAGGGACACCCCATGAGGCCGGGGAGCTGTTTTTT
TRBJ2-3 NA TRBV6-5 16 NA CASRLGGYRGVDTQYF TGTGCCAGCAGATTAGGGGGGTACAGGGGAGTAGATACGCAGTATTTT
TRBJ2-3 NA TRBV20-1 14 few CSARGVPRRDTQYF TGCAGTGCTAGAGGCGTCCCCAGAAGAGATACGCAGTATTTT